The 6 T cell receptor beta chains below all came from one sample that was sequenced in a study of CD8+CD57+ T cells in acquired aplastic anemia. Template material for TCR beta VDJ and CDR3 profiling consisted of genomic DNA. From the reads, TCRdb called clonotypes with MiXCR, one entry per CDR3 protein. Seen here are more than 150,000 distinct CDR3 sequences, approximately 46% observed once, and the top ten hold around 2.7%. Sequenced material: sorted CD4+, CD8+, or CD8+CD57+ T cells (not recorded which) from PBMCs. These receptor sequences come from a human donor in good health.

This clonotype was seen once. At one of its ends the junction is not consistent with the germline gene, which may arise from a read error. The rearrangement uses TRBV15 and TRBJ1-3; tentative D call: TRBD1 (6 bases). Germline V gene data show CDR1 as LNHNV and CDR2 as YYDKDF (reference sequence). This CDR3 is built from 15 residues. The CDR3 DNA follows: TGTGCCACAAGCAGAGAACAGGGTCATGGAAACACCATATGTTTT. Its translation: CATSREQGHGNTICF.

This clonotype was seen at least ten times. This chain uses TRBV9 with TRBJ1-4; maybe TRBD1 (5 bases). V was cut by 2 bases and J by 8 bases, with 16 bases left in between. The CDR3 has 15 amino acids. In germline, CDR1 is SGDLS, CDR2 YYNGEE. This CDR3 reads CASSVSGTWGEKLFF. CDR3 coding DNA: TGTGCCAGCAGCGTCTCCGGAACCTGGGGGGAAAAACTGTTTTTT. Combining the CDR3 with reference TRBV9 and TRBJ1-4 gives the whole variable domain DSGVTQTPKHLITATGQRVTLRCSPRSGDLSVYWYQQSLDQGLQFLIQYYNGEERAKGNILERFSAQQFPDLHSELNLSSLELGDSALYFCASSVSGTWGEKLFFGSGTQLSVL.

This chain connects TRBV5-4 to TRBJ1-6; TRBD1 is a possible D gene (5 bases). V was shortened by 0 bases and J by 7 bases, with 11 bases between the two germline ends. The V gene's germline CDR1 is SGHNT and CDR2 YYREEE (reference sequence). The CDR3 contains 15 residues. The CDR3 DNA reads TGTGCCAGCAGCTTGGTCGGCAGGGACAATTCACCCCTCCACTTT. Translation: CASSLVGRDNSPLHF.

This clonotype was seen at least ten times. This rearrangement joins TRBV6-1 to TRBJ1-2, with 9 nucleotides matching TRBD1. Germline assignment: CDR1 MNHNS and CDR2 SASEGT. Losses at the gene ends were 5 bases for V and 4 bases for J; bases not matched to a gene: 5. The CDR3 runs 14 residues. CDR3 sequence (DNA): TGTGCCAGCAGTCGAGAGACAGGGGGCTATGGCTACACCTTC. Translation: CASSRETGGYGYTF.

The chain employs TRBV7-9 and TRBJ2-3, with 7 bases identical to TRBD2. The V gene's germline CDR1 is SEHNR and CDR2 FQNEAQ (reference sequence). The CDR3 totals 13 residues. V gave up 11 bases and J gave up 3 bases; unmatched junction bases: 8. In DNA form, the CDR3 reads TGTGCCGGGAAAGACGGGAGGACAGATACGCAGTATTTT. It codes for CAGKDGRTDTQYF.

The chain has TRBV25-1 and TRBJ2-3; weak D call: TRBD1 (7 bases). The length of the CDR3 is 15 residues. Per germline, CDR1 MGHDK and CDR2 SYGVNS. The V gene lost 4 bases and the J gene lost 0 bases, with 11 bases spanning the gap. The CDR3 bases are TGTGCCAGCAGTGTGACAGGGACTAGCACAGATACGCAGTATTTT. It yields the protein CASSVTGTSTDTQYF.